One and the same sample provided the 22 T cell receptor beta chains below, sequenced in a study of OX40 agonist ivuxolimab in advanced cancers. Profiling relied on immunoSEQ multiplex PCR, and the TCRdb table lists in-frame clones only, not all of them. The repertoire holds tens of thousands of clones, with around 85% as singletons. Sequenced material: CD4+ or CD8+ T cells sorted from blood, taken in a trial of the OX40 agonist ivuxolimab. The receptor source for this set is an adult with an advanced solid tumor such as melanoma, head and neck, liver or kidney cancer.

The V call is TRBV4-3, the J call TRBJ2-3; D perhaps matches TRBD2 (5 bases). Germline assignment: CDR1 LGHNA and CDR2 YSLEER. Between the trimmed V and J ends, which lost 2 bases and 6 bases, there was a span of 18 bases. The CDR3 loop spans 16 amino acids. CDR3 in amino acids: CASSQSGFRSGDTQYF. The CDR3 DNA reads as TGCGCCAGCAGCCAATCAGGATTCCGTTCGGGGGATACGCAGTATTTT.

The J gene is TRBJ2-7, the V gene TRBV4-3; 10 nucleotides line up with TRBD2. The CDR3 spans 15 residues. The germline V gene encodes CDR1 LGHNA and CDR2 YSLEER. The J segment lost 4 bases and the V segment lost 1 base, leaving 4 bases of the junction unmatched. The CDR3 nucleotides read TGCGCCAGCAGCCAAGCTAGCGGGAGTAGTTACGAGCAGTACTTC. Encoded protein: CASSQASGSSYEQYF.

The chain recombines TRBV4-2 with TRBJ2-7; D unresolved. Germline V CDR1 and CDR2: LGHNA, YNFKEQ. CDR3 size: 14 residues. The V end was cut by 1 base, the J end by 4 bases, with 11 bases between. The CDR3 bases are TGTGCCAGCAGCCAAGGCCCGGACGGGTACGAGCAGTACTTC. Amino acid sequence: CASSQGPDGYEQYF.

The chain combines TRBV5-1 with TRBJ2-2; D is unresolved. V lost 4 bases to trimming and J lost 2 bases, with 15 bases between them. The CDR3 totals 16 residues. The V gene's germline CDR1 is SGHRS and CDR2 YFSETQ. This CDR3 is CASSPTPSSNTGELFF. The DNA of the CDR3 is TGCGCCAGCAGCCCGACTCCATCCTCTAACACCGGGGAGCTGTTTTTT. The full variable domain, its missing parts supplied by reference TRBV5-1 and TRBJ2-2, is KAGVTQTPRYLIKTRGQQVTLSCSPISGHRSVSWYQQTPGQGLQFLFEYFSETQRNKGNFPGRFSGRQFSNSRSEMNVSTLELGDSALYLCASSPTPSSNTGELFFGEGSRLTVL.

The rearrangement uses TRBV10-2 and TRBJ1-2; D is ambiguous. This CDR3 spans 13 amino acids. Germline V CDR1 and CDR2: WSHSY, SAAADI. V gave up 8 bases and J gave up 6 bases, with 16 bases separating them. The CDR3 nucleotides read TGCGCCAGCCGTTTTGGGCCCCAGGATGGCTACACCTTC. It specifies CASRFGPQDGYTF.

V usage is TRBV10-3 and J usage is TRBJ2-5, with TRBD2 matching over 13 bases. J was trimmed by 3 bases and V by 7 bases; bases with no gene match: 2. Germline V gene sequence: CDR1 ENHRY, CDR2 SYGVKD. The CDR3 spans 14 residues. The CDR3 nucleotides are TGTGCCATCAAAGGGACTAGCGGGGAAGAGACCCAGTACTTC. Amino acid sequence: CAIKGTSGEETQYF.

The chain employs TRBV14 and TRBJ1-2, with 12 bases aligning to TRBD1. The CDR3 runs 16 residues. After removal of 4 bases from V and 4 bases from J, the junction contained 7 bases not matched to a gene. Germline CDR1 SGHDN, CDR2 FVKESK. For the CDR3, the DNA is TGTGCCAGCAGCCCATTGGGACAGGGGGCTGCCTATGGCTACACCTTC. Encoded protein: CASSPLGQGAAYGYTF.

The chain carries TRBV6-6 and TRBJ1-6; D ambiguous. The V gene lost 5 bases and the J gene lost 7 bases, with 9 bases spanning the gap. Germline CDR1 MNHNY, CDR2 SVGAGI (reference sequence). The CDR3 totals 13 residues. CDR3 DNA sequence: TGTGCCAGCAGTCTCGGGTTCAATTCACCCCTCCACTTT. This sequence encodes CASSLGFNSPLHF.

The chain joins TRBV5-6 to TRBJ2-5, with 9 positions matching TRBD1. CDR3 length: 15 amino acids. Per germline, CDR1 SGHDT and CDR2 YYEEEE. Trimming at V came to 4 bases and at J to 3 bases, leaving 7 bases not matched to a gene. The CDR3 nucleotides are TGTGCCAGCAGCAGCTCGGGACAGGGTGAAGAGACCCAGTACTTC. Protein product: CASSSSGQGEETQYF.

The chain is built from TRBV7-3 and TRBJ2-1; 14 nucleotides align to TRBD2. Germline CDR1 reads SGHTA; CDR2 reads FQGTGA. V shed 3 bases and J 7 bases; nucleotides not matched to a gene: 5. The CDR3 spans 16 residues. CDR3 in amino acids: CASSFSGTSGRNEQFF. The CDR3 DNA follows: TGTGCCAGCAGCTTCTCCGGGACTAGCGGGAGAAATGAGCAGTTCTTC.

The chain couples TRBV27 to TRBJ1-1, with a possible D match to TRBD1 (5 bases). Trimming shortened V by 6 bases and J by 8 bases, and 13 bases separated the two germline ends. This CDR3 has 12 amino acids. Looked up from germline, CDR1 is MNHEY and CDR2 is SMNVEV (reference sequence). The CDR3 is CASRGPGEEAFF. The CDR3 coding sequence is TGTGCCAGCAGGGGACCCGGGGAGGAAGCTTTCTTT.

The rearrangement links TRBV5-1 to TRBJ2-1, with a possible D match to TRBD2 (5 bases). The germline V gene has CDR1 SGHRS and CDR2 YFSETQ. Trimming took off 7 bases at V and 4 bases at J, with 9 bases between the two ends. This CDR3 has 12 residues. CDR3 residues: CASGSGYNEQFF. For the CDR3, the DNA is TGCGCCAGCGGATCGGGGTACAATGAGCAGTTCTTC.

The CDR3 protein is CASSESIPGTQYF. Written as DNA, the CDR3 is TGCGCCAGCAGTGAGTCGATTCCCGGGACCCAGTACTTC. The chain combines TRBV10-1 with TRBJ2-5; D remains unclear. There are 13 residues in the CDR3. Per germline, CDR1 WNHNN and CDR2 SYGVQD (reference sequence). Trimming removed 0 bases at V and 7 bases at J, with 9 bases between.

The J gene is TRBJ2-1, the V gene TRBV5-6; D gene uncertain. This CDR3 contains 16 residues. Trimming took off 4 bases at V and 3 bases at J, with 17 bases between the two ends. Germline V CDR1 and CDR2: SGHDT, YYEEEE. The CDR3 DNA reads as TGTGCCAGCAGCCCGGGTGGCGGTAGCCGCTACAATGAGCAGTTCTTC. It is translated as CASSPGGGSRYNEQFF.

CDR3 nucleotides: TGTGCCAGTAGTATTTTTCGGACAGGGGGTAACTATGGCTACACCTTC. Translated, it gives CASSIFRTGGNYGYTF. This sequence joins TRBV19 and TRBJ1-2, with 10 bases fitting TRBD1. Germline trimming cut 3 bases from V and 1 base from J; bases unmatched to any gene: 5. CDR1 and CDR2 from the germline V gene are LNHDA and SQIVND (reference sequence). The CDR3 has 16 amino acids.

This chain connects TRBV23-1 to TRBJ1-5; D possibly corresponds to TRBD1 (6 bases). TRBV23-1 is an open reading frame whose function is uncertain. V was pared by 0 bases and J by 3 bases, with 12 bases between. There are 16 residues in the CDR3. The CDR3 bases are TGCGCCAGCAGTCAATCGGTAGGGGGTGCCAATCAGCCCCAGCATTTT. Its translation: CASSQSVGGANQPQHF.

The V gene is TRBV27, the J gene TRBJ2-5, with 10 bases lining up with TRBD2. The CDR3 consists of 16 residues. Trimming cost V 1 base and J 5 bases; bases outside gene matches: 7. From germline, CDR1 is MNHEY and CDR2 SMNVEV (reference sequence). The CDR3 DNA reads TGTGCCAGCAGTTTATTAGGTAGCGGGGGGAGTGAGACCCAGTACTTC. Its translation: CASSLLGSGGSETQYF.

The chain couples TRBV5-4 to TRBJ2-1, with 9 bases matching TRBD2. The V segment lost 2 bases and the J segment 2 bases; nucleotides outside the gene matches: 5. The V gene's germline CDR1 is SGHNT and CDR2 YYREEE (reference sequence). This CDR3 has 16 amino acids. The CDR3 bases are TGTGCCAGCAGCTTTTCAGCGGGGGGCCCCTACAATGAGCAGTTCTTC. Its translation is CASSFSAGGPYNEQFF.

This clone was counted only a few times. This rearrangement joins TRBV5-1 to TRBJ1-5; tentatively, D is TRBD1 (5 bases). CDR1 is SGHRS, CDR2 YFSETQ, per germline. The V end was cut by 0 bases, the J end by 0 bases, with 10 bases between. The CDR3 has 16 amino acids. DNA for the CDR3: TGCGCCAGCAGCTTGGTGCCAGGGAATAGCAATCAGCCCCAGCATTTT. It translates to CASSLVPGNSNQPQHF.

In this sample, this clone turned up a few times. This rearrangement joins TRBV18 to TRBJ1-3; 9 bases line up with TRBD1. The germline V gene encodes CDR1 KGHSH and CDR2 LQKENI. The junction had 5 bases not matched to a gene; V was cut back by 3 bases and J by 8 bases. The CDR3 consists of 14 residues. The CDR3 region has the DNA TGTGCCAGCTCACCCGGGACAGGGACGGACACCATATATTTT. It translates to CASSPGTGTDTIYF.

The chain links TRBV5-4 to TRBJ2-2; D is undetermined. This CDR3 is 14 amino acids long. Germline loops: CDR1 SGHNT, CDR2 YYREEE (reference sequence). Trimming shortened V by 4 bases and J by 7 bases, and 14 bases separated the two germline ends. The DNA for the CDR3 is TGTGCCAGCAGCGCTGACATTAGTGGCGGGGAGCTGTTTTTT. It specifies CASSADISGGELFF. Full variable domain (rest looked up from reference TRBV5-4 and TRBJ2-2): ETGVTQSPTHLIKTRGQQVTLRCSSQSGHNTVSWYQQALGQGPQFIFQYYREEENGRGNFPPRFSGLQFPNYSSELNVNALELDDSALYLCASSADISGGELFFGEGSRLTVL.

This clone occurred once. The chain links TRBV11-3 to TRBJ2-7; 8 positions match TRBD2. V was pared by 1 base and J by 0 bases, with 14 bases of the junction left unmatched. Germline V lookup: CDR1 SGHNT, CDR2 YENEEA. The CDR3 covers 19 residues. CDR3 sequence reads: CASSLAGGGGQRSSYEQYF. In nucleotides, the CDR3 is TGTGCCAGCAGCTTAGCCGGGGGGGGCGGACAACGGAGCTCCTACGAGCAGTACTTC.